A selection of T cell receptor beta chains follows, all from one sample in a study of shared clonotypes between healthy human individuals. Profiling relied on immunoSEQ multiplex PCR, and the TCRdb table lists in-frame clones only, not all of them. The data show 2 million to 2.5 million clones, with about 92% seen just once and under 2% held by the top ten. Sequenced material: naive CD8+ T cells from PBMCs. Receptor source: a man between 18 and 35 years old in good health. Some clones in this sample may be carry-over from other donors' samples. Each CDR3 is given with its conserved first and last residue. Fields, in order: D gene, J gene, V gene, clone size, CDR3 protein, CDR3 DNA. A D gene is named only where the DNA matches it firmly. Clone size appears in some rows only: once, few, many, or a class for an expanded clone.

TRBD2	TRBJ2-1	TRBV2	.	CASSKGLAGGPYNEQFF	TGTGCCAGCTCAAAGGGACTAGCGGGAGGCCCCTACAATGAGCAGTTCTTC
.	TRBJ1-5	TRBV6-6	.	CASSYTVRRQPQHF	TGTGCCAGCAGTTACACAGTGCGTCGTCAGCCCCAGCATTTT
.	TRBJ1-5	TRBV4-2	.	CASSQHVSRDFSNQPQHF	TGTGCCAGCAGCCAACACGTGTCCCGGGACTTTAGCAATCAGCCCCAGCATTTT
TRBD1	TRBJ2-5	TRBV15	.	CATRKTTGGMETQYF	TGTGCCACCAGAAAGACGACAGGGGGCATGGAGACCCAGTACTTC
.	TRBJ2-3	TRBV27	.	CASSPTIGRSTDTQYF	TGTGCCAGCAGTCCGACCATTGGGCGGAGCACAGATACGCAGTATTTT
.	TRBJ2-7	TRBV5-4	.	CASSLEASYEQYF	TGTGCCAGCAGCTTGGAGGCCTCCTACGAGCAGTACTTC
TRBD1	TRBJ1-2	TRBV27	.	CASSFSHTGGGDGYTF	TGTGCCAGCAGTTTTTCGCATACAGGGGGCGGAGATGGCTACACCTTC
.	TRBJ2-3	TRBV7-3	.	CASSSRGGTDTQYF	TGTGCCAGCAGCTCGCGGGGCGGCACAGATACGCAGTATTTT
.	TRBJ2-1	TRBV5-1	.	CASSRSRPNEQFF	TGCGCCAGCAGCCGAAGTCGGCCTAATGAGCAGTTCTTC
TRBD1	TRBJ1-5	TRBV30	.	CAWSRRDRDQPQHF	TGTGCCTGGAGTCGCCGGGACAGGGACCAGCCCCAGCATTTT
.	TRBJ2-7	TRBV6-1	.	CASSEGTLTGHEQYF	TGTGCCAGCAGTGAAGGAACCCTGACAGGACACGAGCAGTACTTC
.	TRBJ1-1	TRBV4-1	.	CASGHPFEGKDEAFF	TGCGCCAGCGGACACCCCTTCGAGGGGAAGGATGAAGCTTTCTTT
.	TRBJ2-7	TRBV4-3	.	CASSPTGKTYEQYF	TGCGCCAGCAGCCCAACGGGGAAAACCTACGAGCAGTACTTC
.	TRBJ2-7	TRBV27	.	CASSLGWGPPYEQYF	TGTGCCAGCAGTTTGGGGTGGGGGCCCCCCTACGAGCAGTACTTC
TRBD2	TRBJ2-7	TRBV7-9	.	CASSFSGTLYEQYF	TGTGCCAGCAGCTTTAGCGGGACCCTCTACGAGCAGTACTTC
.	TRBJ2-1	TRBV30	.	CAWRGKSSYNEQFF	TGTGCCTGGAGGGGCAAGAGCTCCTACAATGAGCAGTTCTTC
.	TRBJ2-3	TRBV11-2	.	CASSPGVGGTKDTQYF	TGTGCCAGCAGCCCGGGGGTAGGGGGTACTAAGGATACGCAGTATTTT
TRBD1	TRBJ2-3	TRBV4-3	.	CASSPRTGGTDTQYF	TGCGCCAGCAGCCCGCGGACAGGGGGGACAGATACGCAGTATTTT
.	TRBJ2-5	TRBV18	.	CASSPVTGETQYF	TGTGCCAGCTCACCGGTTACGGGGGAGACCCAGTACTTC
.	TRBJ2-2	TRBV7-9	.	CASSLRGTNTGELFF	TGTGCCAGCAGCTTAAGGGGGACAAACACCGGGGAGCTGTTTTTT
.	TRBJ1-3	TRBV4-1	.	CASSQRVILNTIYF	TGCGCCAGCAGCCAACGGGTAATATTAAACACCATATATTTT
.	TRBJ1-2	TRBV7-9	.	CASSGGDYGYTF	TGTGCCAGCAGTGGCGGAGACTATGGCTACACCTTC
.	TRBJ2-2	TRBV9	.	CASSAQTLTGELFF	TGTGCCAGCAGCGCCCAAACGCTCACCGGGGAGCTGTTTTTT
.	TRBJ2-1	TRBV5-6	.	CASSLLDNEQFF	TGTGCCAGCAGCTTGCTCGACAATGAGCAGTTCTTC
.	TRBJ2-5	TRBV27	.	CASSWYWFPKETQYF	TGTGCCAGCAGTTGGTATTGGTTTCCTAAAGAGACCCAGTACTTC
.	TRBJ1-5	TRBV9	.	CASSVGSSFNQPQHF	TGTGCCAGCAGCGTAGGGTCCAGCTTCAATCAGCCCCAGCATTTT
.	TRBJ1-3	TRBV27	.	CASTDTGQGVLSGNTIYF	TGTGCCAGCACGGACACGGGGCAGGGCGTACTCTCTGGAAACACCATATATTTT
.	TRBJ2-7	TRBV13	.	CASSFFSASARANEQYF	TGTGCCAGCAGCTTTTTCTCCGCATCCGCCCGGGCAAACGAGCAGTACTTC
.	TRBJ2-2	TRBV30	.	CAWSLGTGELFF	TGTGCCTGGAGTTTGGGCACCGGGGAGCTGTTTTTT
.	TRBJ2-5	TRBV11-1	.	CASNLNPTGHQETQYF	TGTGCCAGCAACCTTAACCCGACAGGCCATCAAGAGACCCAGTACTTC
.	TRBJ1-2	TRBV27	few	CASRGYEATDYGYTF	TGTGCCAGCCGGGGTTATGAGGCAACAGACTATGGCTACACCTTC
TRBD2	TRBJ2-7	TRBV4-1	.	CASSQLTSGDEQYF	TGCGCCAGCAGCCAATTGACTAGCGGGGACGAGCAGTACTTC
TRBD2	TRBJ2-3	TRBV5-6	.	CASSSGTSLLTDTQYF	TGTGCCAGCAGCTCTGGGACTAGCCTCCTCACAGATACGCAGTATTTT
.	TRBJ1-3	TRBV6-5	.	CASSYSGSSGNTIYF	TGTGCCAGCAGTTACTCGGGTTCCTCTGGAAACACCATATATTTT
.	TRBJ2-1	TRBV11-3	.	CASSTRLEDNEQFF	TGTGCCAGCAGCACTAGACTAGAGGACAATGAGCAGTTCTTC
.	TRBJ2-2	TRBV27	.	CAARLLTNTGELFF	TGTGCCGCCCGACTCTTAACGAACACCGGGGAGCTGTTTTTT
.	TRBJ1-3	TRBV6-5	.	CASRATESSGNTIYF	TGTGCCAGCAGAGCAACCGAGTCCTCTGGAAACACCATATATTTT
.	TRBJ2-7	TRBV9	.	CASSVDGYSSYEQYF	TGTGCCAGCAGCGTAGACGGCTATAGCTCCTACGAGCAGTACTTC
.	TRBJ1-1	TRBV7-9	.	CASSHGGGAAGAFF	TGTGCCAGCAGCCATGGGGGAGGGGCGGCGGGAGCTTTCTTT
.	TRBJ2-6	TRBV19	.	CASSIRSSGANVLTF	TGTGCCAGTAGTATAAGGAGTAGCGGGGCCAACGTCCTGACTTTC
.	TRBJ1-2	TRBV7-9	.	CASSLADRGVHGYTF	TGTGCCAGCAGCTTAGCGGATAGAGGGGTCCATGGCTACACCTTC
.	TRBJ2-6	TRBV5-4	.	CASSAAPYGANVLTF	TGTGCCAGCAGCGCCGCCCCCTATGGGGCCAACGTCCTGACTTTC
.	TRBJ1-5	TRBV29-1	.	CSVEVSANQPQHF	TGCAGCGTTGAGGTGTCAGCCAATCAGCCCCAGCATTTT
TRBD1	TRBJ2-1	TRBV19	.	CASSIGRQGGYNEQFF	TGTGCCAGTAGTATAGGGCGACAGGGGGGGTACAATGAGCAGTTCTTC
TRBD1	TRBJ2-7	TRBV5-1	few	CASSLGQGDYEQYF	TGCGCCAGCAGCTTGGGGCAGGGGGACTACGAGCAGTACTTC
TRBD2	TRBJ2-4	TRBV7-8	.	CASSPSGRLNIQYF	TGTGCCAGCAGCCCGAGCGGGAGACTGAACATTCAGTACTTC
TRBD2	TRBJ2-1	TRBV7-2	.	CASSIWEGSYNEQFF	TGTGCCAGCAGCATATGGGAGGGTTCCTACAATGAGCAGTTCTTC
TRBD1	TRBJ2-7	TRBV5-6	.	CASSLVWDRNRSYEQYF	TGTGCCAGCAGCTTGGTCTGGGACAGGAACCGGTCCTACGAGCAGTACTTC
.	TRBJ2-1	TRBV28	.	CASSPPLTNEQFF	TGTGCCAGCAGTCCACCTTTGACCAATGAGCAGTTCTTC
.	TRBJ1-1	TRBV9	few	CASSPAREAFF	TGTGCCAGCAGCCCGGCCCGTGAAGCTTTCTTT